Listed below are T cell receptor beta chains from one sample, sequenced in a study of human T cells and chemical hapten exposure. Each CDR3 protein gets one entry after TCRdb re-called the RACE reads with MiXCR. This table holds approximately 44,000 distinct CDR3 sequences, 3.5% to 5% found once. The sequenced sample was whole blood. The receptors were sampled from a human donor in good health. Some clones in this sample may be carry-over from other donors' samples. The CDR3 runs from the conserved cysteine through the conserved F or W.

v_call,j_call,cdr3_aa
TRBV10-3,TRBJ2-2,CAISAGLAVNTGELFF
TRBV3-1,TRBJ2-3,CASSQDLSGRVFDTDTQYF
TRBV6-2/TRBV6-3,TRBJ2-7,CASSAGDWEQYF
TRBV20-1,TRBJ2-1,CSARDPGDVNNEQFF
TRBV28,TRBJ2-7,CASSSLTGGLFYEQYF
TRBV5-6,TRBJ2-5,CASSLVPSGIETQYF
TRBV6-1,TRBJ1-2,CASSGQWARKDYGYTF
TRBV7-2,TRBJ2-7,CASSLGLAIEQYF
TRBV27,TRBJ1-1,CASSPLTGGFTEAFF
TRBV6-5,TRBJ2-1,CASSYSLAGDEQFF
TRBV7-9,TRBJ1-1,CAPAGLTEAFF
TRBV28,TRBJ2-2,CASSLESGYTGELFF
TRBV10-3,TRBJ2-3,CAIGLPSGGIDTQYF
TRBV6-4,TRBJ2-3,CASSPREGFNTQYF
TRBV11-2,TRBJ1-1,CASSFGQTVNTEAFF
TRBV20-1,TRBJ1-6,CSARVRTASSYNSPLHF
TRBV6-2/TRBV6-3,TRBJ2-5,CASSYSSTGSETQYF
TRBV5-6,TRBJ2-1,CASSLLAPYNEQFF
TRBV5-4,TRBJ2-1,CASSLPGSSYNEQFF
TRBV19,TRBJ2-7,CASSLVGTGGREQYF
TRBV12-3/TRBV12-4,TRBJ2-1,CASSLDGSYNEQFF
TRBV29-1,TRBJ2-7,CSVENRGPSYEQYF
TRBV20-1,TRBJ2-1,CSARLAGGGNEQFF
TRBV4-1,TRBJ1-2,CASSQDYAPNYGYTF
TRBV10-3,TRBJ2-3,CAGLVDTQYF
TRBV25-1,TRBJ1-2,CASSEYGAGGGYTF
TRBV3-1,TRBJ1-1,CASSRTGIMNTEAFF
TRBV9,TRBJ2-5,CASSEPGNQETQYF
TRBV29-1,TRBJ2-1,CSADGRAIAGVNEQFF
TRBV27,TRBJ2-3,CASSLVRTPATDTQYF
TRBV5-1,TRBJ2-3,CASSSGLAGADTQYF
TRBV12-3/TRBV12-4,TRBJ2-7,CASSPVLERDDRQQYF
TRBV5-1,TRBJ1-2,CASSLADEHHGYTF
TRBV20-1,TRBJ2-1,CSARDSGYNEQFF
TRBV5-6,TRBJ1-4,CASSLYQGLNEKLFF
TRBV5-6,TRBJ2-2,CASSLAGDPGELFF
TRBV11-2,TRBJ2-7,CASSPWQDEQYF
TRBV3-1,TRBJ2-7,CASSQVGQARRQDEQYF
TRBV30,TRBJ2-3,CAWSGGPDGDTQYF
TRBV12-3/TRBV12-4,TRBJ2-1,CASSPPGLADGNEQFF
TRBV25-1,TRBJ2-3,CASSEGVFTDTQYF
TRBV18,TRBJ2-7,CASSGTSGFYEQYF
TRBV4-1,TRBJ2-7,CASSQDRGSYEQYF
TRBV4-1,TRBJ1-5,CASSPPQANQPQHF
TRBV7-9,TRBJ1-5,CASSTGQNSNQPQHF
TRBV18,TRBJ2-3,CASSPPGLAGAVDTQYF
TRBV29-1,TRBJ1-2,CSVVVPTGSYGYTF
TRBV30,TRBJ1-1,CAWKGGLGTEAFF
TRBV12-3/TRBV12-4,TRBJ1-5,CASSPIGGAVSNQPQHF
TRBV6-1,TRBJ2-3,CASSGKVPPPDTQYF
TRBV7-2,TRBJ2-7,CASSPRQGSYEQYF